This TCR beta chain was found in a study of identical twins' blood T cells. Study-level results: Shared environment remains a possible cause of twin similarity.

V shed 6 bases and J shed 0 bases, with 8 bases lying between them. The CDR3 contains 12 residues. CDR1 and CDR2 from the germline V gene are DFQATT and SNEGSKA (reference sequence). Concerning this clonotype: The antigen remains unidentified.

Sample barcodes were added at both library ends during cDNA synthesis. A single record per CDR3 protein comes from TCRdb applying MiXCR to the 5' RACE reads. The table has 300,000 to 450,000 distinct CDR3 sequences, roughly 31% seen once. The V call is TRBV20-1, the J call TRBJ1-1; D ambiguous. The source is a woman aged 18-49 years in good health. The sequenced sample was PBMCs. Here the CDR3 reads CSAQKVNTEAFF. CDR3 DNA: TGCAGTGCCCAAAAGGTGAACACTGAAGCTTTCTTT.